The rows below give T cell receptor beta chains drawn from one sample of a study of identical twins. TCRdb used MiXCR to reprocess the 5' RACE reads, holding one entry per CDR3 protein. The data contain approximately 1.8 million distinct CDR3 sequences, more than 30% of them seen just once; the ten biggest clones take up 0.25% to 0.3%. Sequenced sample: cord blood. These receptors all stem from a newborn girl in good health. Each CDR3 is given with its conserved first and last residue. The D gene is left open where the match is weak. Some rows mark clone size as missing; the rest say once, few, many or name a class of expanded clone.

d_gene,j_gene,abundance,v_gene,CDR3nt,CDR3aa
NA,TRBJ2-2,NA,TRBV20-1,TGCAGTGCTAGGTGGAGTTCTGGGGGGGAGCTGTTTTTT,CSARWSSGGELFF
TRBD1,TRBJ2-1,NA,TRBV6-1,TGTGCCAGCAGTGAAGTCTGGGACAGGACGGCACTCAATGAGCAGTTCTTC,CASSEVWDRTALNEQFF
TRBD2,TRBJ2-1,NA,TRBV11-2,TGTGCCAGCAGCTTAGGGACGGGAGGGAGGTACAATGAGCAGTTCTTC,CASSLGTGGRYNEQFF
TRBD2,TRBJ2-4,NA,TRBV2,TGTGCCAGCAGTGATTGGGTAGCGGGGATCCTAGCCAAAAACATTCAGTACTTC,CASSDWVAGILAKNIQYF
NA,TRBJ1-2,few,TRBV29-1,TGCAGCGTTCATCGGCGTTTAGCAGGGGATGACTTGTATGGCTACACCTTC,CSVHRRLAGDDLYGYTF
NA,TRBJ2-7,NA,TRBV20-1,TGCAGTGCTACCCTACACCCTTACAATGAGCAGTACTTC,CSATLHPYNEQYF
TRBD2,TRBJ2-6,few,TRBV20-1,TGCAGTGCTAGGTTAGCGGGAGGGCCTGGGGCCAACGTCCTGACTTTC,CSARLAGGPGANVLTF
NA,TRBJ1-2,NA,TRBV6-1,TGTGCCAGCAGTGAAACGGCCGGGGGCATTGGCTACACCTTC,CASSETAGGIGYTF
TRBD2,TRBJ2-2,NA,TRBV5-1,TGCGCCAGCAGCTTGAGGCCAGCGGGAGACGGGGAGCTGTTTTTT,CASSLRPAGDGELFF
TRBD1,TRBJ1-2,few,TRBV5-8,TGTGCCAACAGACCCGGCGAGGACAGGGTGGGTTATGGCTACACCTTC,CANRPGEDRVGYGYTF
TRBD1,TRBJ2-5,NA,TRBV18,TGTGCCAGCTCACTCTGGACAGGCGATCAAGAGACCCAGTACTTC,CASSLWTGDQETQYF
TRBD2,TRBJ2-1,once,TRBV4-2,TGTGCCAGCAGCCAAGATGGCGGGAGGGGTTTGAATGAGCAGTTCTTC,CASSQDGGRGLNEQFF
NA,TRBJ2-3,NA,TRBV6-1,TGTGCCAGCAGAGAACACCCAGGGAGCACAGATACGCAGTATTTT,CASREHPGSTDTQYF
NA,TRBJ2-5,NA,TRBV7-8,TGTGCCAGCAGCTTATCCCTAGCGCGGCAGTACTTC,CASSLSLARQYF
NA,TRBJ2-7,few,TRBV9,TGTGCCAGCAGCGTACGAGCGGGCAAATCCTACGAGCAGTACTTC,CASSVRAGKSYEQYF
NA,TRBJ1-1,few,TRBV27,TGTGCCAGCAGTTCCCCCCCGGACGGGAACACTGAAGCTTTCTTT,CASSSPPDGNTEAFF
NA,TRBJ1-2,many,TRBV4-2,TGTGCCAGCAGCCAAGGAGGATTGAAGGATAGGGGGTCTGGCTACACCTTC,CASSQGGLKDRGSGYTF
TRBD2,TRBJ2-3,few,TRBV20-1,TGCAGTGGCGAACTAGCGACTAGCACAGATACGCAGTATTTT,CSGELATSTDTQYF
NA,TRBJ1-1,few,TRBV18,TGTGCCAGCTCACCACCGGGTCAAAAAATCATGAACACTGAAGCTTTCTTT,CASSPPGQKIMNTEAFF
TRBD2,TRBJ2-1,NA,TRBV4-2,TGTGCCAGCAGCCAAGAAGGGTCAGCGGGAAGGGTCAATGAGCAGTTCTTC,CASSQEGSAGRVNEQFF
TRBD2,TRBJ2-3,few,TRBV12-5,TGTGCTAGTGGAGCGGGGGCTAGCACAGATACGCAGTATTTT,CASGAGASTDTQYF
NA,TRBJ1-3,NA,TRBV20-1,TGCAGTGCTACGAGCTCTGGAAACACCATATATTTT,CSATSSGNTIYF
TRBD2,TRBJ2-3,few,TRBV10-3,TGTGCCATCAGTGGGGGGGGAGCCTCGGATACGCAGTATTTT,CAISGGGASDTQYF
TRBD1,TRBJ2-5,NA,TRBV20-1,TGCAGTACTCGAATAAGGACAGGACAAGAGACCCAGTACTTC,CSTRIRTGQETQYF
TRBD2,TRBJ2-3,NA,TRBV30,TGTGCCTGGAGTGCGAGCGGGGGGGCCTTAGATACGCAGTATTTT,CAWSASGGALDTQYF
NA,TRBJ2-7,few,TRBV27,TGTGCCAGCAGTTTTAGGCGGACCCCCTACGAGCAGTACTTC,CASSFRRTPYEQYF
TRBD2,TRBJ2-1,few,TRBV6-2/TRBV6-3,TGTGCCAGCATGAAATCGACTAGCGGGAGGACCGCCTACAATGAGCAGTTCTTC,CASMKSTSGRTAYNEQFF
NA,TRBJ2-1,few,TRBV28,TGTGCCAGCAGTTTACTATCCCCTTACAATGAGCAGTTCTTC,CASSLLSPYNEQFF
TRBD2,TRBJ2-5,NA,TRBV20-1,TGCAGTGCTAGAGATGGCCCTACTAGCGGCGGATACAATGAGCAGTACTTC,CSARDGPTSGGYNEQYF
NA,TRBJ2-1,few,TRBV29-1,TGCAGCGTTGAAGGGCCACTCTACAATGAGCAGTTCTTC,CSVEGPLYNEQFF
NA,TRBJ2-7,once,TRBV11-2,TGTGCCAGCAGCTTAGAACCCCCAGTTCTCGAGCAGTACTTC,CASSLEPPVLEQYF
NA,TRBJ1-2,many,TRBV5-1,TGCGCCAGCAGCTTGGCGCAGGCGTTTTATGGCTACACCTTC,CASSLAQAFYGYTF
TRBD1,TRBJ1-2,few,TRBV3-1,TGTGCCAGCAGCCAAGTAGCCGGACAGGGGGCTCACTATGGCTACACCTTC,CASSQVAGQGAHYGYTF
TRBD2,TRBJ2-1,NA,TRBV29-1,TGCAGCGTTGATCCTGGACTAGCGGACAATGAGCAGTTCTTC,CSVDPGLADNEQFF
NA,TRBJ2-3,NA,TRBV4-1,TGCGCCAGCAGCCAGTCGGGACCCACCACAGATACGCAGTATTTT,CASSQSGPTTDTQYF
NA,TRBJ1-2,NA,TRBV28,TGTGCCAGCAGTTTACTGGGAAGGTCGGACTATGGCTACACCTTC,CASSLLGRSDYGYTF
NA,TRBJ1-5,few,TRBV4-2,TGTGCCAGCAGCCAAGGGGTCGGGGTGAGAAATCAGCCCCAGCATTTT,CASSQGVGVRNQPQHF
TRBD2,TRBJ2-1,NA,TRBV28,TGTGCCAGCAGATACAGCGGGAGTGGTTATGAGCAGTTCTTC,CASRYSGSGYEQFF
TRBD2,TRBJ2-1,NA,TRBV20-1,TGCAGTGAACTAGCGGGGGCCTCTCCCTACAATGGGCAGTTCTTC,CSELAGASPYNGQFF